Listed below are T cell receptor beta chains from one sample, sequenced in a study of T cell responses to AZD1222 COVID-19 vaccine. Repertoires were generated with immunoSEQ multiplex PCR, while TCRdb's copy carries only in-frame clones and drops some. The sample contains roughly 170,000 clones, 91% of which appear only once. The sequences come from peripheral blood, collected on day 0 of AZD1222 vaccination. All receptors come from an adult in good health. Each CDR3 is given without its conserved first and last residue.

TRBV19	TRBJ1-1	ASSTRAGASANTEAF
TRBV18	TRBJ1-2	ASSPKGSGDGYT
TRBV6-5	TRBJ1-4	ASRPTGAGEKLF
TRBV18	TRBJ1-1	ASSLLPGQQVNLNTEAF
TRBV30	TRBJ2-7	AWSVADYEQY
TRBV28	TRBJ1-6	ASSLIDRDGSPLH
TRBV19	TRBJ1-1	ASSAPQGAGAEAF
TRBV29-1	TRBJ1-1	SVAGGRGEWNTEAF
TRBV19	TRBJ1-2	ASSIYGETYYGYT
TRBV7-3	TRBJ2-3	ASSLSPGRTDTQY
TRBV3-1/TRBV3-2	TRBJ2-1	ASSQWLAGGVNEQF
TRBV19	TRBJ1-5	ASSVNRDRNQPQH
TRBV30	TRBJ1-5	AWSARDRELVDQPQH
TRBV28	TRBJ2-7	ASTLSPGQAHEQY
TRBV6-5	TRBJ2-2	ASSHGNGELF
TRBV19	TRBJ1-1	ASNTGRGNTEAF
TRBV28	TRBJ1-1	ASSAGQEAF
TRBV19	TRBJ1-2	ASSIRGQNVPYGYT
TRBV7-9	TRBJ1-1	ASNILGQNTEAF
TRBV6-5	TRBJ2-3	ASTTSQWGDTQY
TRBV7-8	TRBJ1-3	ASSLGNTIY
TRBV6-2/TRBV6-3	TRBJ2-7	ASSPQVLSGEQY
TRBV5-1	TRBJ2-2	ASSLGGNTGELF
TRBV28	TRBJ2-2	ASVDARTSNTGELF
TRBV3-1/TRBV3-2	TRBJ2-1	ASSLRTGPYNEQF
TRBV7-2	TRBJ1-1	ASSLALSAVNTEAF
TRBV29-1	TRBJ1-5	SAQSGGLSNQPQH
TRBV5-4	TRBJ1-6	ASSLTGDVNSPLH
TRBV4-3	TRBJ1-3	ASSQDGGFGNTIY
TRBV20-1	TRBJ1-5	SVSLGGAAIINQPQH
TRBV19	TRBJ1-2	ASSLWDSTNYGYT
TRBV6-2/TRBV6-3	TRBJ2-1	ASSSVGSGYNEQF
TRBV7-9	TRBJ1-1	ASNRGGAYTEAF
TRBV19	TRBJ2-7	ASSYSLRGDSYEQY
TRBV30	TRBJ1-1	ASEGLGTEAF
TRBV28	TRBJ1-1	ASKGGATFNTEAF
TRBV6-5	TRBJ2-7	ASSPQPDRNEQY
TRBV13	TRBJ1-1	ASSWGQGNQAF
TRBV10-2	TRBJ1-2	ASSYSLSYGYT
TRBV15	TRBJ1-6	ATSRVAPRNNSPLH